These T cell receptor beta chains were read from a single sample in a study of blood T cell repertoires in COVID-19. Only in-frame clones appear in the TCRdb table, and some are missing; sequencing was by immunoSEQ multiplex PCR. The top ten hold approximately 9% of the sample, which has around 25,000 clones, roughly 85% seen once. Material for sequencing was peripheral blood. The receptors originated from a human donor with active COVID-19. The donor label of this sample is uncertain. The CDR3 runs from the conserved cysteine through the conserved F or W. The D gene is left open where the match is weak. The listing skips clone size in some rows; elsewhere it reads once, few, many or a size class.

d_gene	j_gene	abundance	v_gene	CDR3nt	CDR3aa
-	TRBJ2-2	once	TRBV7-9	TGTGCCAGCAGCCCTTACACCGGGGAGCTGTTTTTT	CASSPYTGELFF
-	TRBJ2-1	-	TRBV3-1/TRBV3-2	TGTGCCAGCAGCCAAGCTGGACAAGGTAGGCGGGAGCAGTTCTTC	CASSQAGQGRREQFF
-	TRBJ2-2	-	TRBV18	TGTGCCAGCTCACCGTCGGACACGAACACCGGGGAGCTGTTTTTT	CASSPSDTNTGELFF
TRBD2	TRBJ2-2	-	TRBV30	TGTGCCTGGGATGGACTAGCGGGAGCCGGGGAGCTGTTTTTT	CAWDGLAGAGELFF
TRBD1	TRBJ1-1	-	TRBV27	TGTGCCAGCAATCCCGGGACAGGGAACACTGAAGCTTTCTTT	CASNPGTGNTEAFF
-	TRBJ2-7	-	TRBV27	TGTGCCCCCCAGGGTTCCTCCTACGAGCAGTACTTC	CAPQGSSYEQYF
TRBD2	TRBJ2-1	-	TRBV19	TGTGCCAGTAGTATTGGGAGCGGGACCTACTACAATGAGCAGTTCTTC	CASSIGSGTYYNEQFF
-	TRBJ2-7	-	TRBV3-1/TRBV3-2	TGTGCCAGCAGCCAAAGGGTAGGGGGTGGCGAGCAGTACTTC	CASSQRVGGGEQYF
TRBD2	TRBJ2-7	-	TRBV13	TGTGCCAGCAGCTCCGCCGGGGCTAGCGGGAGGGTTGTCTACGAGCAGTACTTC	CASSSAGASGRVVYEQYF
TRBD2	TRBJ2-2	-	TRBV30	TGTGCCTGGAGTGTACTCGGCGGGAGGCGGACCGGGGAGCTGTTTTTT	CAWSVLGGRRTGELFF
TRBD2	TRBJ2-1	once	TRBV14	TGTGCCAGCAGCTCTCTTAGCGGGAGGCTAGCTGAGCAGTTCTTC	CASSSLSGRLAEQFF
TRBD2	TRBJ2-1	-	TRBV11-2	TGTGCCAGCAGCTTAGCCGCGGGGGGGGAATACAATGAGCAGTTCTTC	CASSLAAGGEYNEQFF
TRBD2	TRBJ2-3	-	TRBV7-3	TGTGCCAGCAGCTTAACGCGACTAGCGGGAGGGCCCTCGTTGGATACGCAGTATTTT	CASSLTRLAGGPSLDTQYF
-	TRBJ2-7	-	TRBV28	TGTGCCAGCCGTACTGTGCTAACGGACCGGGGCGAGCAGTACTTC	CASRTVLTDRGEQYF
-	TRBJ1-1	-	TRBV3-1/TRBV3-2	TGTGCCAGCAGCCAAGACCTTGGAGTGAAGACTGAAGCTTTCTTT	CASSQDLGVKTEAFF
-	TRBJ2-5	-	TRBV9	TGTGCCAGCAGCCCCGAGGGTCAAGAGACCCAGTACTTC	CASSPEGQETQYF
TRBD2	TRBJ2-3	once	TRBV6-1	TGTGCCAGCAGTGAAGCCTTGGGGGGACTAGCGGGGTCGACGCAGTATTTT	CASSEALGGLAGSTQYF
-	TRBJ2-5	-	TRBV5-8	TGTGCCAGCAGCTCCCTACCCGACAGTAAAGAGACCCAGTACTTC	CASSSLPDSKETQYF
-	TRBJ1-2	once	TRBV30	TGTGCCTGGAGTGACGGTTATGGCTACACCTTC	CAWSDGYGYTF
-	TRBJ2-1	-	TRBV7-2	TGTGCCAGCAGCTCCAAGCGGGTTTCCTACAATGAGCAGTTCTTC	CASSSKRVSYNEQFF
-	TRBJ1-4	-	TRBV29-1	TGCAGCGTTGTAGACCGGGGAACTAATGAAAAACTGTTTTTT	CSVVDRGTNEKLFF
TRBD1	TRBJ1-5	few	TRBV24-1	TGTGCCACCAGTGATTTTAGGGGGCAAACGGGAAATCAGCCCCAGCATTTT	CATSDFRGQTGNQPQHF
-	TRBJ2-3	-	TRBV25-1	TGTGCCAGCAGTGAGGGAGTGCCAGATACGCAGTATTTT	CASSEGVPDTQYF
TRBD1	TRBJ1-6	-	TRBV6-6	TGTGCCAGCAGCACCACCTACCGGGACAGAGATTCACCCCTCCACTTT	CASSTTYRDRDSPLHF
-	TRBJ1-2	few	TRBV4-1	TGCGCCAGCAGTTCCGCCGCGGGGGAAAACTATGGCTACACCTTC	CASSSAAGENYGYTF
TRBD1	TRBJ1-5	-	TRBV18	TGTGCCAGCTCACCAGGGACAGGAAATCAGCCCCAGCATTTT	CASSPGTGNQPQHF
TRBD2	TRBJ2-2	-	TRBV9	TGTGCCAGCAGCCCCCCTCGGACGGGAGGGCCACCCGGGGAGCTGTTTTTT	CASSPPRTGGPPGELFF
-	TRBJ2-1	once	TRBV12-3/TRBV12-4	TGTGCCAGCAGTGCCAGACTGAATGAGCAGTTCTTC	CASSARLNEQFF
TRBD1	TRBJ2-5	-	TRBV7-3	TGTGCCAGCAGTCAAGGACAGGGTTGGACCCAGTACTTC	CASSQGQGWTQYF
TRBD1	TRBJ1-3	-	TRBV9	TGTGCCAGCAGCGTAAGGGACAGCCGGTACTCTGGAAACACCATATATTTT	CASSVRDSRYSGNTIYF
-	TRBJ1-2	-	TRBV7-9	TGTGCCAGCACCCTTTCGGACATATATGGCTACACCTTC	CASTLSDIYGYTF
TRBD2	TRBJ2-7	-	TRBV5-4	TGTGCCAGCAGCATAGGACTAGCGGGAGTCGAGCAGTACTTC	CASSIGLAGVEQYF
-	TRBJ1-2	-	TRBV7-9	TGTGCCAGCAGCTTAGTTCTGGGAGATGATGGCTACACCTTC	CASSLVLGDDGYTF
TRBD2	TRBJ2-1	-	TRBV29-1	TGCAGCGTTGACTCCGGGACTAGTCTTCTTGGGAAGACGTTTGGGGCCAATGAGCAGTTCTTC	CSVDSGTSLLGKTFGANEQFF
TRBD2	TRBJ2-7	-	TRBV27	TGTGCCAGCAGCTCAATAGCGGGGGTCTACGAGCAGTACTTC	CASSSIAGVYEQYF
-	TRBJ2-7	-	TRBV27	TGTGCCAGCAGTTTACAGGGAATAATTTACGAGCAGTACTTC	CASSLQGIIYEQYF
TRBD1	TRBJ2-3	-	TRBV6-4	TGTGCCAGCAGTGACAATCAGGACAGGGATACGCAGTATTTT	CASSDNQDRDTQYF
-	TRBJ2-3	-	TRBV5-1	TGCGCCAGCAGGAGCTCGGAGGGCCGGGCGGCGGATACGCAGTATTTT	CASRSSEGRAADTQYF
TRBD2	TRBJ2-1	-	TRBV27	TGTGCCAGCAGTCCGGGACTAGCGGCCTACAATGAGCAGTTCTTC	CASSPGLAAYNEQFF
TRBD2	TRBJ2-3	-	TRBV7-3	TGTGCCAGCAGCCCCCGACTAGCGGGAGGCACAGATACGCAGTATTTT	CASSPRLAGGTDTQYF
TRBD2	TRBJ2-1	-	TRBV27	TGTGCCAGCAGTTTATGGGCCAGCGGGGAATACAATGAGCAGTTCTTC	CASSLWASGEYNEQFF
-	TRBJ1-2	few	TRBV9	TGTGCCAGCAGCACCTCCGGCGGGGACTTGATAAGTTATGGCTACACCTTC	CASSTSGGDLISYGYTF
-	TRBJ1-3	-	TRBV19	TGTGCCAGTCGACAGAACTCTGGAAACACCATATATTTT	CASRQNSGNTIYF
-	TRBJ2-7	-	TRBV4-1	TGCGCCAGCAGCCAACTGGACAGAGATCTTCACGAGCAGTACTTC	CASSQLDRDLHEQYF
-	TRBJ2-1	-	TRBV6-5	TGTGCCAGCATAGAGCTAGGAAATGAGCAGTTCTTC	CASIELGNEQFF
TRBD2	TRBJ2-1	-	TRBV10-3	TGTGCCACTCGGGCCGGCGCGGGGACTAGCGGACACAATGATCAGTTCTTC	CATRAGAGTSGHNDQFF
-	TRBJ2-1	-	TRBV3-1/TRBV3-2	TGTGCCAGCAGCCAACGGAGGGGGCAAATGGGGAATGAGCAGTTCTTC	CASSQRRGQMGNEQFF